The 32 T cell receptor beta chains presented below share a single source sample, sequenced in a study of radiotherapy plus CTLA-4 blockade in lung cancer. TCRdb's copy holds only in-frame clones and misses some; the assay was immunoSEQ multiplex PCR. The sample has about 90,000 clones, around 86% seen once. The specimen comprised peripheral blood, sampled from a patient treated with radiotherapy plus ipilimumab. These receptors all come from a human donor with non-small cell lung cancer that progressed on radiotherapy plus ipilimumab.

The chain combines TRBV4-3 with TRBJ2-7; D not certain. This CDR3 comprises 16 residues. Germline V gene data show CDR1 as LGHNA and CDR2 as YSLEER. The ends were cut back, 0 bases at V and 3 bases at J, with 15 bases in the middle. DNA for the CDR3: TGCGCCAGCAGCCAAGAGCGCGGCAGCCCCCTCTACGAGCAGTACTTC. Its translation is CASSQERGSPLYEQYF.

This chain uses TRBV7-2 with TRBJ1-1, with 10 bases aligning to TRBD1. Looked up from germline, CDR1 is SGHTA and CDR2 is FQGNSA. Trimming at V came to 6 bases and at J to 5 bases, leaving 9 bases not matched to a gene. This CDR3 spans 15 amino acids. The CDR3 DNA reads as TGTGCCAGCAGACCCTGGGGGGACAGGGGAACTGAAGCTTTCTTT. Translation: CASRPWGDRGTEAFF.

The chain combines TRBV5-1 with TRBJ2-6; tentatively, D is TRBD2 (5 bases). This CDR3 is 16 amino acids long. Per the germline V gene, CDR1 is SGHRS and CDR2 is YFSETQ. V gave up 4 bases and J gave up 2 bases, with 13 bases separating them. The CDR3 sequence is CASSRSAGTGANVLTF. The CDR3 bases are TGCGCCAGCAGCCGGTCGGCGGGTACTGGGGCCAACGTCCTGACTTTC.

Worth noting for this clone: The sample has other DNA sequences that encode this CDR3 too. The genes are TRBV5-5 and TRBJ2-7; 8 bases are a match to TRBD1. The CDR3 sequence is 14 residues long. With 0 bases clipped from V and 4 bases from J, the junction kept 3 bases outside the gene matches. In germline, CDR1 is SGHKS, CDR2 YYEKEE (reference sequence). As DNA, the CDR3 is TGTGCCAGCAGCTTGGGGCAGGGGGCTTACGAGCAGTACTTC. Encoded protein: CASSLGQGAYEQYF.

Remarks on this clone: Relative to the germline gene, one junction end is altered; a read error may explain this. The rearrangement uses TRBV4-2 and TRBJ2-7; TRBD2 is a possible D gene (6 bases). The CDR3 loop spans 15 amino acids. Per the germline V gene, CDR1 is LGHNA and CDR2 is YNFKEQ. In DNA, the CDR3 is TGTGCCAGCAGCCCCGGGGACTGGAGCTCCTACGGGCAGTACTTC. Amino acid sequence: CASSPGDWSSYGQYF.

The rearrangement joins TRBV19 to TRBJ1-1; TRBD1 agrees at 7 bases. CDR1 LNHDA and CDR2 SQIVND come from the germline V gene (reference sequence). CDR3 size: 13 residues. V lost 5 bases, J lost 3 bases, and 3 bases stayed unmatched. The CDR3 reads CASSPTGDTEAFF. The CDR3 bases are TGTGCCAGTAGTCCCACAGGGGACACTGAAGCTTTCTTT.

The V and J genes are TRBV5-1 and TRBJ2-5; the D is unclear. The V end was cut by 3 bases, the J end by 1 base, with 13 bases between. CDR3 length: 15 amino acids. Per germline, CDR1 SGHRS and CDR2 YFSETQ. CDR3 in amino acids: CASSYFNRAQETQYF. The CDR3 bases are TGCGCCAGCAGCTATTTCAACAGAGCCCAAGAGACCCAGTACTTC.

The chain joins TRBV4-3 to TRBJ2-1; 11 bases fit TRBD2. Germline V gene lookup returns CDR1 LGHNA and CDR2 YSLEER. Losses at the gene ends were 1 base for V and 4 bases for J; bases not matched to a gene: 9. The CDR3 is 18 residues long. CDR3 region: CASSQVFTSGGIYNEQFF. The CDR3 bases are TGCGCCAGCAGCCAAGTATTTACTAGCGGGGGTATTTACAATGAGCAGTTCTTC.

This clone was counted a single time. The V gene is TRBV2, the J gene TRBJ2-2, with 8 bases aligning to TRBD1. Germline lookup yields CDR1 SNHLY and CDR2 FYNNEI. This CDR3 contains 19 residues. Trimming took 5 bases from V and 1 from J; bases not matched to a gene: 15. The CDR3 sequence is CASSPRGRLQRGNTGELFF. The DNA for the CDR3 is TGTGCCAGCAGTCCCAGGGGGCGCCTTCAGAGGGGGAACACCGGGGAGCTGTTTTTT.

This clone was counted a few times. The chain links TRBV28 to TRBJ1-6; the D is unclear. Trimming cost V 7 bases and J 7 bases, with 14 bases left between them. Germline assignment: CDR1 MDHEN and CDR2 SYDVKM. CDR3 length: 14 amino acids. The CDR3 coding sequence is TGTGCCAGCATTAACAGATCGGGAAATTCACCCCTCCACTTT. It encodes CASINRSGNSPLHF.

Notes on this clone: This CDR3 is also generated by other DNA sequences in the sample. The chain joins TRBV5-1 to TRBJ2-1, with 10 nucleotides matching TRBD2. Looked up from germline, CDR1 is SGHRS and CDR2 is YFSETQ. The CDR3 is 14 residues long. The V and J ends lost 5 bases and 4 bases, in that order; junction bases with no gene match: 3. This chain's CDR3 is CASSSGGPYNEQFF. As DNA, the CDR3 is TGCGCCAGCAGTAGCGGGGGGCCATACAATGAGCAGTTCTTC.

The V and J genes are TRBV9 and TRBJ2-6, with no clear D. With 0 bases removed from V and 0 bases from J, the gap between germline ends came to 4 bases. Germline-derived CDR1 and CDR2 are SGDLS and YYNGEE. This CDR3 spans 15 amino acids. CDR3 sequence (DNA): TGTGCCAGCAGCGTAGACCCCTCTGGGGCCAACGTCCTGACTTTC. Amino acid sequence: CASSVDPSGANVLTF. Together with reference TRBV9 and TRBJ2-6, the CDR3 gives the full variable domain: DSGVTQTPKHLITATGQRVTLRCSPRSGDLSVYWYQQSLDQGLQFLIQYYNGEERAKGNILERFSAQQFPDLHSELNLSSLELGDSALYFCASSVDPSGANVLTFGAGSRLTVL.

V is TRBV4-3 and J is TRBJ2-1, with 11 bases lining up with TRBD2. CDR1 and CDR2 (germline): LGHNA, YSLEER. The trim removed 0 bases at V and 9 bases at J, leaving 7 bases unmatched. The CDR3 has 16 residues. The DNA for the CDR3 is TGCGCCAGCAGCCAAGAGCGTAGCGGGAGGGCCGGTGAGCAGTTCTTC. Protein sequence: CASSQERSGRAGEQFF.

This clone was picked up a small number of times. The genes are TRBV6-5 and TRBJ1-3, with D uncertain. The CDR3 loop spans 11 amino acids. V lost 6 bases and J 8 bases, leaving 8 bases between the germline ends. The germline CDR1 and CDR2 sequences are MNHEY and SVGAGI. CDR3 amino acids: CASRSYDTIYF. CDR3 nucleotides: TGTGCCAGCAGGAGTTATGACACCATATATTTT.

V is TRBV27 and J is TRBJ1-5, with D tentatively TRBD1 (6 bases). CDR1 and CDR2 (germline): MNHEY, SMNVEV (reference sequence). Trimming took off 6 bases at V and 7 bases at J, with 13 bases between the two ends. The CDR3 length is 13 residues. The CDR3 spells CASSDTGRQPQHF. The DNA for the CDR3 is TGTGCCAGCAGCGATACAGGGCGACAGCCCCAGCATTTT.

The gene calls are TRBV7-3 and TRBJ1-5; 7 bases line up with TRBD1. Looked up from germline, CDR1 is SGHTA and CDR2 is FQGTGA. The CDR3 loop spans 17 amino acids. J was trimmed by 2 bases and V by 2 bases; bases with no gene match: 9. The CDR3 loop reads CASSLCHDREGNQPQHF. The CDR3 nucleotides are TGTGCCAGCAGCTTATGCCACGACAGGGAAGGCAATCAGCCCCAGCATTTT.

CDR3 DNA sequence: TGTGCCAGCAGCTTCCCTGGACAGGACTATGGCTACACCTTC. It yields the protein CASSFPGQDYGYTF. The V call is TRBV5-6, the J call TRBJ1-2, with TRBD1 matching 7 bases. Germline CDR1 SGHDT, CDR2 YYEEEE. With 2 bases clipped from V and 3 bases from J, the junction kept 4 bases outside the gene matches. There are 14 residues in the CDR3.

The chain uses TRBV9 and TRBJ1-3, with TRBD1 matching 9 bases. Losses at the gene ends were 3 bases for V and 0 bases for J; bases not matched to a gene: 4. CDR3 length equals 16 residues. Germline V CDR1 and CDR2: SGDLS, YYNGEE. The CDR3 DNA reads TGTGCCAGCAGCGGCGGGACAGGGCACTCTGGAAACACCATATATTTT. It is translated as CASSGGTGHSGNTIYF.

The CDR3 sequence is CASSLQGAYGYTF. CDR3 DNA: TGTGCCAGCAGTTTACAGGGGGCGTATGGCTACACCTTC. The chain combines TRBV6-5 with TRBJ1-2, with 9 nucleotides matching TRBD1. The CDR3 is 13 residues long. The junction had 2 bases not matched to a gene; V was cut back by 4 bases and J by 5 bases. CDR1 and CDR2 from the germline V gene are MNHEY and SVGAGI.

The chain recombines TRBV28 with TRBJ1-5, with D perhaps TRBD1 (6 bases). Germline CDR1 reads MDHEN; CDR2 reads SYDVKM. The CDR3 extends over 15 amino acids. Trimming left V 3 bases short and J 2 bases short, with 11 bases between. CDR3 coding DNA: TGTGCCAGCAGTTTCGCGGGGGCGGGCAATCAGCCCCAGCATTTT. This gives the protein CASSFAGAGNQPQHF. Using reference TRBV28 and TRBJ1-5 for the parts outside the CDR3, the full variable domain is DVKVTQSSRYLVKRTGEKVFLECVQDMDHENMFWYRQDPGLGLRLIYFSYDVKMKEKGDIPEGYSVSREKKERFSLILESASTNQTSMYLCASSFAGAGNQPQHFGDGTRLSIL.

The chain joins TRBV5-4 to TRBJ1-2; the D gene is possibly TRBD1 (6 bases). The V and J ends lost 2 bases and 4 bases respectively, with 12 bases between them. In germline, CDR1 is SGHNT, CDR2 YYREEE (reference sequence). This CDR3 comprises 14 residues. CDR3 bases: TGTGCCAGCAGCTTCGAGGGGGGAGGCTATGGCTACACCTTC. This encodes CASSFEGGGYGYTF.

The DNA for the CDR3 is TGTGCCAGCAGCGTAGGCGGATCCACGGGGGAGACCCAGTACTTC. Amino acid sequence: CASSVGGSTGETQYF. The rearrangement uses TRBV9 and TRBJ2-5; possible D gene TRBD2, 5 bases. Trimming removed 0 bases at V and 5 bases at J, with 14 bases between. CDR3 size: 15 residues. The germline V gene encodes CDR1 SGDLS and CDR2 YYNGEE. Variable domain in full (rest from reference TRBV9 and TRBJ2-5): DSGVTQTPKHLITATGQRVTLRCSPRSGDLSVYWYQQSLDQGLQFLIQYYNGEERAKGNILERFSAQQFPDLHSELNLSSLELGDSALYFCASSVGGSTGETQYFGPGTRLLVL.

This chain uses TRBV9 with TRBJ1-2, with unresolved D. V was pared by 3 bases and J by 9 bases, with 9 bases between. This CDR3 has 11 residues. CDR1 is SGDLS and CDR2 is YYNGEE in the germline V gene. The CDR3 DNA sequence: TGTGCCAGCAGCGCCGGTTGGAGCTACACCTTC. Encoded protein: CASSAGWSYTF. Drawing the rest from reference TRBV9 and TRBJ1-2, the complete variable domain is DSGVTQTPKHLITATGQRVTLRCSPRSGDLSVYWYQQSLDQGLQFLIQYYNGEERAKGNILERFSAQQFPDLHSELNLSSLELGDSALYFCASSAGWSYTFGSGTRLTVV.

The chain combines TRBV2 with TRBJ1-6; 9 nucleotides align to TRBD1. The V gene end was trimmed by 5 bases and the J gene end by 9 bases; junction bases not matched to a gene: 17. CDR1 SNHLY and CDR2 FYNNEI come from the germline V gene. The CDR3 contains 18 residues. CDR3 in amino acids: CASSLLIRVGQGGSPLHF. For the CDR3, the DNA is TGTGCCAGCAGTCTACTTATAAGGGTGGGACAGGGCGGTTCACCCCTCCACTTT.

The gene calls are TRBV5-6 and TRBJ2-5; 11 bases map to TRBD2. The CDR3 extends over 16 amino acids. Germline CDR1 SGHDT, CDR2 YYEEEE. V gave up 4 bases and J gave up 5 bases; unmatched junction bases: 10. The CDR3 loop is CASSETSGSDRETQYF. The CDR3 bases are TGTGCCAGCAGCGAAACTAGCGGGAGCGATCGGGAGACCCAGTACTTC.

The J gene is TRBJ1-1, the V gene TRBV6-1; 7 nucleotides agree with TRBD1. Germline CDR1 is MNHNS and CDR2 is SASEGT. Trimming removed 7 bases from V and 0 bases from J; junction bases left unmatched: 8. CDR3 size: 15 residues. This chain's CDR3 is CASTQTGSMNTEAFF. In DNA, the CDR3 is TGTGCCAGCACCCAGACAGGGTCCATGAACACTGAAGCTTTCTTT.

This clone was seen a few times. The rearrangement joins TRBV5-6 to TRBJ1-4, with D possibly being TRBD1 (5 bases). The CDR3 spans 17 residues. Per germline, CDR1 SGHDT and CDR2 YYEEEE. V was pared by 4 bases and J by 3 bases, with 19 bases between. The CDR3 is CASSPRWGGTSNEKLFF. DNA for the CDR3: TGTGCCAGCAGCCCCCGTTGGGGGGGTACGTCTAATGAAAAACTGTTTTTT.

This clone appeared a single time. V gene TRBV15 combines with J gene TRBJ2-7; D is undetermined. Looked up from germline, CDR1 is LNHNV and CDR2 is YYDKDF (reference sequence). The ends were cut back, 1 base at V and 6 bases at J, with 13 bases in the middle. The CDR3 is 14 amino acids. This CDR3 is CATSRGEGRREQYF. The CDR3 nucleotides are TGTGCCACCAGCAGAGGAGAAGGACGGCGCGAGCAGTACTTC.

The chain links TRBV10-3 to TRBJ1-6; 8 bases map to TRBD1. The CDR3 consists of 16 residues. With 8 bases clipped from V and 3 bases from J, the junction kept 9 bases outside the gene matches. The germline gives CDR1 ENHRY, CDR2 SYGVKD. The CDR3 sequence: CAISAGGQGYNSPLHF. The CDR3 nucleotides read TGTGCCATCTCAGCCGGAGGACAGGGCTATAATTCACCCCTCCACTTT.

The chain recombines TRBV5-4 with TRBJ2-2; TRBD1 aligns across 11 bases. The CDR3 length is 15 residues. Trimming took 3 bases from V and 5 from J; bases not matched to a gene: 3. Germline values: CDR1 SGHNT, CDR2 YYREEE (reference sequence). In DNA, the CDR3 is TGTGCCAGCAGCTGGGGACAGGGGGGAACCGGGGAGCTGTTTTTT. This gives the protein CASSWGQGGTGELFF.

The chain links TRBV4-2 to TRBJ2-7; 11 nucleotides agree with TRBD2. Germline V gives CDR1 LGHNA, CDR2 YNFKEQ. The V and J ends lost 0 bases and 2 bases, in that order; junction bases with no gene match: 3. This CDR3 contains 16 residues. CDR3 sequence reads: CASSQDRTSGPYEQYF. The DNA of the CDR3 is TGTGCCAGCAGCCAAGATAGGACTAGCGGGCCCTACGAGCAGTACTTC.

V gene TRBV5-8 combines with J gene TRBJ1-2; no firm D call. Per germline, CDR1 SGHTS and CDR2 YDEGEE. V was pared by 0 bases and J by 1 base, with 7 bases between. The CDR3 extends over 14 amino acids. The CDR3 here is CASSLGNLNYGYTF. In nucleotides, the CDR3 is TGTGCCAGCAGCTTGGGAAATCTTAACTATGGCTACACCTTC. The whole variable domain, remainder taken from reference TRBV5-8 and TRBJ1-2, is EAGVTQSPTHLIKTRGQQATLRCSPISGHTSVYWYQQALGLGLQFLLWYDEGEERNRGNFPPRFSGRQFPNYSSELNVNALELEDSALYLCASSLGNLNYGYTFGSGTRLTVV.